These T cell receptor beta chains were read from a single sample in a study of T-cell memory formation after mild COVID-19. Each CDR3 protein gets one entry after TCRdb re-called the 5' RACE reads with MiXCR. The data show hundreds of thousands of distinct CDR3 sequences, with over 15% seen just once and 12% held by the top ten. The sequenced sample consisted of PBMCs or a T cell subset sorted from them (not recorded which). The receptors shown here come from an adult woman who had mild COVID-19 (a few samples of this study predate the infection). Cell type and time point are not known. Each CDR3 is given with its conserved first and last residue. A D gene is named only where the DNA matches it firmly. Expanded clones are given a class, and other clones once, few, many or no size at all.

v_gene: TRBV7-2
abundance: many
j_gene: TRBJ2-5
d_gene: TRBD1
CDR3nt: TGTGCCAGCAGCTTAGCTGGGACAGCCAAAGAGACCCAGTACTTC
CDR3aa: CASSLAGTAKETQYF

v_gene: TRBV19
abundance: few
j_gene: TRBJ2-1
d_gene: TRBD2
CDR3nt: TGTGCCAGTAGGTTGTCGGGAGGGGACAATGAGCAGTTCTTC
CDR3aa: CASRLSGGDNEQFF

v_gene: TRBV29-1
abundance: few
j_gene: TRBJ2-4
d_gene: TRBD2
CDR3nt: TGCAGCGTTTTCCGCCCCCGACTAGCGCCATTAGCCAAAAACATTCAGTACTTC
CDR3aa: CSVFRPRLAPLAKNIQYF

v_gene: TRBV7-9
abundance: few
j_gene: TRBJ1-1
d_gene: TRBD1
CDR3nt: TGTGCCAGCAGCTCAAGTCGGACAGGGGGGGCCTGGGGTGAAGCTTTCTTT
CDR3aa: CASSSSRTGGAWGEAFF

v_gene: TRBV29-1
abundance: few
j_gene: TRBJ2-3
d_gene: -
CDR3nt: TGCAGCATAAACCGGGATAACACAGATACGCAGTATTTT
CDR3aa: CSINRDNTDTQYF

v_gene: TRBV12-3/TRBV12-4
abundance: many
j_gene: TRBJ2-3
d_gene: -
CDR3nt: TGTGCCAGCAGTCGACAGACCACAGATACGCAGTATTTT
CDR3aa: CASSRQTTDTQYF

v_gene: TRBV5-1
abundance: -
j_gene: TRBJ2-5
d_gene: TRBD1
CDR3nt: TGCGCCAGCAGCTCACAGGGGGCGAGCGGAGAGACCCAGTACTTC
CDR3aa: CASSSQGASGETQYF

v_gene: TRBV12-3/TRBV12-4
abundance: -
j_gene: TRBJ2-2
d_gene: -
CDR3nt: TGTGCCAGCAGTACAACTCTCAGGGGGGGCACCGGGGAGCTGTTTTTT
CDR3aa: CASSTTLRGGTGELFF

v_gene: TRBV2
abundance: many
j_gene: TRBJ2-2
d_gene: -
CDR3nt: TGTGCCAGCAGGCTCTGGGGTAATACCGGGGAGCTGTTTTTT
CDR3aa: CASRLWGNTGELFF

v_gene: TRBV6-1
abundance: -
j_gene: TRBJ1-2
d_gene: -
CDR3nt: TGTGCCAGCAGTGAAGGGTATATTACTAACTATGGCTACACCTTC
CDR3aa: CASSEGYITNYGYTF

v_gene: TRBV4-1
abundance: -
j_gene: TRBJ2-5
d_gene: -
CDR3nt: TGCGCCAGCAGCCAAGGGGGGCTCCAAGAGACCCAGTACTTC
CDR3aa: CASSQGGLQETQYF

v_gene: TRBV28
abundance: -
j_gene: TRBJ1-5
d_gene: TRBD1
CDR3nt: TGTGCCAGCAGTGTTCCAGGACAGGGCCATCATTTT
CDR3aa: CASSVPGQGHHF

v_gene: TRBV27
abundance: -
j_gene: TRBJ2-7
d_gene: TRBD1
CDR3nt: TGTGCCAGCAGGTCAACCGGGACAGGGAAGGACGAGCAGTACTTC
CDR3aa: CASRSTGTGKDEQYF

v_gene: TRBV5-1
abundance: once
j_gene: TRBJ2-1
d_gene: TRBD2
CDR3nt: TGCGCCAGCAGCTTGGGAGGGAGGGCCGAGAATGAGCAGTTCTTC
CDR3aa: CASSLGGRAENEQFF

v_gene: TRBV11-3
abundance: few
j_gene: TRBJ2-1
d_gene: TRBD2
CDR3nt: TGTGCCAGCAGCGGGTGGACTAGCGCAAACTACAATGAGCAGTTCTTC
CDR3aa: CASSGWTSANYNEQFF

v_gene: TRBV3-1
abundance: few
j_gene: TRBJ1-1
d_gene: TRBD1
CDR3nt: TGTGCCAGCAGTCCTTCTACAGGGGTTGGGACTGAAGCTTTCTTT
CDR3aa: CASSPSTGVGTEAFF

v_gene: TRBV7-2
abundance: -
j_gene: TRBJ2-7
d_gene: TRBD2
CDR3nt: TGTGCCAGCAGCTTAGAAACTAGCGGGGTCTACGAGCAGTACTTC
CDR3aa: CASSLETSGVYEQYF

v_gene: TRBV9
abundance: -
j_gene: TRBJ2-7
d_gene: -
CDR3nt: TGTGCCAGCAGCGCCGCGGGAACCGAGCAGTACTTC
CDR3aa: CASSAAGTEQYF

v_gene: TRBV5-1
abundance: -
j_gene: TRBJ2-2
d_gene: -
CDR3nt: TGCGCCAGCAGCTTGAACAAGCCCAACACCGGGGAGCTGTTTTTT
CDR3aa: CASSLNKPNTGELFF

v_gene: TRBV7-9
abundance: few
j_gene: TRBJ2-3
d_gene: -
CDR3nt: TGTGCCAGCAGCTCGCCCGGGACCCCGAGAGATACGCAGTATTTT
CDR3aa: CASSSPGTPRDTQYF

v_gene: TRBV27
abundance: few
j_gene: TRBJ2-1
d_gene: -
CDR3nt: TGTGCCAGCAGTGACAGTCAGAACAATGAGCAGTTCTTC
CDR3aa: CASSDSQNNEQFF

v_gene: TRBV12-3/TRBV12-4
abundance: many
j_gene: TRBJ1-1
d_gene: -
CDR3nt: TGTGCCAGCTCATCGGACAGAAGGAACACTGAAGCTTTCTTT
CDR3aa: CASSSDRRNTEAFF

v_gene: TRBV3-1
abundance: once
j_gene: TRBJ1-6
d_gene: -
CDR3nt: TGTGCCAGCAGCCCGAGGGGCGGGGGTTCACCCCTCCACTTT
CDR3aa: CASSPRGGGSPLHF

v_gene: TRBV2
abundance: few
j_gene: TRBJ1-2
d_gene: -
CDR3nt: TGTGCCAGCAGTGAAGCGCGGGATGTATATGGCTACACCTTC
CDR3aa: CASSEARDVYGYTF

v_gene: TRBV20-1
abundance: few
j_gene: TRBJ2-3
d_gene: -
CDR3nt: TGCAGTGCTAGCCCTGGGGGGGCGCTGGCAGATACGCAGTATTTT
CDR3aa: CSASPGGALADTQYF

v_gene: TRBV7-2
abundance: -
j_gene: TRBJ2-1
d_gene: TRBD2
CDR3nt: TGTGCCAGCAGCTTACCTAGCGGGGGGAAAAATGAGCAGTTCTTC
CDR3aa: CASSLPSGGKNEQFF

v_gene: TRBV7-6
abundance: -
j_gene: TRBJ2-2
d_gene: TRBD1
CDR3nt: TGTGCCAGCAGCCAAAGGGACAGCGGGGAGCTGTTTTTT
CDR3aa: CASSQRDSGELFF

v_gene: TRBV12-3/TRBV12-4
abundance: many
j_gene: TRBJ2-1
d_gene: -
CDR3nt: TGTGCCAGCAGTTTAAGCCTATTTTACAATGAGCAGTTCTTC
CDR3aa: CASSLSLFYNEQFF

v_gene: TRBV2
abundance: few
j_gene: TRBJ2-3
d_gene: TRBD2
CDR3nt: TGTGCCAGCAATGGCGCGGGAGGAGGTACAGATACGCAGTATTTT
CDR3aa: CASNGAGGGTDTQYF

v_gene: TRBV2
abundance: few
j_gene: TRBJ1-6
d_gene: TRBD1
CDR3nt: TGTGCCAGCAGGATGGGACAGTTTTATAATTCACCCCTCCACTTT
CDR3aa: CASRMGQFYNSPLHF

v_gene: TRBV5-1
abundance: -
j_gene: TRBJ1-5
d_gene: TRBD1
CDR3nt: TGCGCCAGCAGCATCGGGACAGTCGATAGCAATCAGCCCCAGCATTTT
CDR3aa: CASSIGTVDSNQPQHF

v_gene: TRBV24-1
abundance: -
j_gene: TRBJ2-2
d_gene: -
CDR3nt: TGTGCCACCAGTGATACCGATAACACCGGGGAGCTGTTTTTT
CDR3aa: CATSDTDNTGELFF

v_gene: TRBV30
abundance: -
j_gene: TRBJ2-7
d_gene: -
CDR3nt: TGTGCCTGGAGTTGGGGTACGTCGTACGAGCAGTACTTC
CDR3aa: CAWSWGTSYEQYF

v_gene: TRBV7-9
abundance: -
j_gene: TRBJ1-2
d_gene: -
CDR3nt: TGTGCCAGCAGCTTAGCGCTAAAGATTGATGGCTACACCTTC
CDR3aa: CASSLALKIDGYTF

v_gene: TRBV6-2/TRBV6-3
abundance: few
j_gene: TRBJ1-1
d_gene: -
CDR3nt: TGTGCCAGCAGCCCCAGGCGGGTAGGGGTGACGGGGGCTTTCTTT
CDR3aa: CASSPRRVGVTGAFF

v_gene: TRBV4-3
abundance: -
j_gene: TRBJ1-1
d_gene: TRBD1
CDR3nt: TGCGCCAGCAGCCAAGTTGGTTTCAGGGGGCACTATGGACACTCTGAAGCTTTCTTT
CDR3aa: CASSQVGFRGHYGHSEAFF

v_gene: TRBV24-1
abundance: few
j_gene: TRBJ2-7
d_gene: TRBD1
CDR3nt: TGTGCCACCAGTGATCGAGATCCAGGACAGGGCTACGAGCAGTACTTC
CDR3aa: CATSDRDPGQGYEQYF